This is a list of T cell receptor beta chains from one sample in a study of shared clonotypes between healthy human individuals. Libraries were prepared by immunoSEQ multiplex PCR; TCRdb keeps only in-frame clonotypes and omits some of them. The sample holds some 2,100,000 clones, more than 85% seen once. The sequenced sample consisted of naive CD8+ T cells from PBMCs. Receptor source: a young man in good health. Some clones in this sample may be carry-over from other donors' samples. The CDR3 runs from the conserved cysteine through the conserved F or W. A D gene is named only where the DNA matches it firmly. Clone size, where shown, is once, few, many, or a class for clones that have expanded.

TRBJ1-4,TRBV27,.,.,TGTGCCAGCGGCCTAGGAGGGATCGAAGAAAAACTGTTTTTT,CASGLGGIEEKLFF
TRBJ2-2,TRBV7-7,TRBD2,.,TGTGCCAGCAGCTTTGAAGCGGGAGTCTTCACCGGGGAGCTGTTTTTT,CASSFEAGVFTGELFF
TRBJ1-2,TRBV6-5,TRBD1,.,TGTGCCAGCAGTTACACGCCGTCGGACAGGAATGGCTACACCTTC,CASSYTPSDRNGYTF
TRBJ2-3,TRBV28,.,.,TGTGCCAGCAGCATGGGTTACCAGGAGGCAGATACGCAGTATTTT,CASSMGYQEADTQYF
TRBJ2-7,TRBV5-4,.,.,TGTGCCAGCAGCTTGGGTCTCTCCGAGCAGTACTTC,CASSLGLSEQYF
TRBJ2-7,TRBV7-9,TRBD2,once,TGTGCCAGCAGTTTCTCGAGGAGGACTAGCGGGAGGCACGAGCAGTACTTC,CASSFSRRTSGRHEQYF
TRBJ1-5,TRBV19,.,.,TGTGCCAGTACCCTGGGGAGGGGACCCAATCAGCCCCAGCATTTT,CASTLGRGPNQPQHF
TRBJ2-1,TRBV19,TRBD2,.,TGTGCCAGTACCCCGGGACTAGCGGGAGTTAGAGGCGTGGGCTACAATGAGCAGTTCTTC,CASTPGLAGVRGVGYNEQFF
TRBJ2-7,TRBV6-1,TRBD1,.,TGTGCCAGCAGTGAAGCGGGGTGGGACAGTAACTCCTACGAGCAGTACTTC,CASSEAGWDSNSYEQYF
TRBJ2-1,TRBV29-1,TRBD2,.,TGCAGCGTTGCTCGGACTAGCGGGAGGAAGTACAATGAGCAGTTCTTC,CSVARTSGRKYNEQFF
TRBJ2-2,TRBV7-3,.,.,TGTGCCAGCAGCCTCTGGGTCAACGGGGAGCTGTTTTTT,CASSLWVNGELFF
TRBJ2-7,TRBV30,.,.,TGTGCCTGGGCCCATGGGGGTAACTACGAGCAGTACTTC,CAWAHGGNYEQYF
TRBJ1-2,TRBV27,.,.,TGTGCCAGCAGTTTATCGGGGACTTCATATGGCTACACCTTC,CASSLSGTSYGYTF
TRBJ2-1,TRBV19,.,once,TGTGCCAGTAGTATCGAGACTTCCTCCTACAATGAGCAGTTCTTC,CASSIETSSYNEQFF
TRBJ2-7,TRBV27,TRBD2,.,TGTGCCAGCAGTTTAAGATTGGCGGGAGGCTCCTACGAGCAGTACTTC,CASSLRLAGGSYEQYF
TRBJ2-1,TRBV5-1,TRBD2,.,TGCGCCAGCAGCTTGGACTATCTAGCGGGAGGGGGCGATGAGCAGTTCTTC,CASSLDYLAGGGDEQFF
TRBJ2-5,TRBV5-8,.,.,TGTGCCAGCAGGACACTGACAGGACAGCAGAAAGAGACCCAGTACTTC,CASRTLTGQQKETQYF
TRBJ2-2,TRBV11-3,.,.,TGTGCCAGCAGCATAACCGCGAACACCGGGGAGCTGTTTTTT,CASSITANTGELFF
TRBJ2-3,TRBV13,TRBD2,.,TGTGCCACCGGGACTAGCGGGTTCACAGATACGCAGTATTTT,CATGTSGFTDTQYF
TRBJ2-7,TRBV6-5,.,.,TGTGCCAGCAGTTACTCGGCGGACTCAGCCTACGAGCAGTACTTC,CASSYSADSAYEQYF
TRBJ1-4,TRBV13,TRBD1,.,TGTGCCAGCAGCTTAGGGCAGGGGGCAAGTAATGAAAAACTGTTTTTT,CASSLGQGASNEKLFF
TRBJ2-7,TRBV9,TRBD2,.,TGTGCCAGCAGCGTAGCCAGCGGGGAGAACTCCTACGAGCAGTACTTC,CASSVASGENSYEQYF
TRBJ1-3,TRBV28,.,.,TGTGCCAACAGAAGGGACACCAGCTCTGGAAACACCATATATTTT,CANRRDTSSGNTIYF
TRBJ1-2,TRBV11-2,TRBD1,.,TGTGCCAGCAGATCTCGGACAGGCCCTAACTATGGCTACACCTTC,CASRSRTGPNYGYTF
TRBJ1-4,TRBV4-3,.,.,TGCGCCAGCAGCAAGGCGGTAGGGCGGAGTGAAAAACTGTTTTTT,CASSKAVGRSEKLFF
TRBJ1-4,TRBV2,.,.,TGTGCCAGCAGTGAGCTTTGGGGCATCGGAACTAATGAAAAACTGTTTTTT,CASSELWGIGTNEKLFF
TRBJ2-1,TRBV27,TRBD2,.,TGTGCCAGCAGTTTATCGTCTGCGGGGGATTACAATGAGCAGTTCTTC,CASSLSSAGDYNEQFF
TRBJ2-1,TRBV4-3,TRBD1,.,TGCGCCAGCAGCCAAGATGGTGCAGGGGGCCTCTATAGCTATGAGCAGTTCTTC,CASSQDGAGGLYSYEQFF
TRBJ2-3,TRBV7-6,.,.,TGTGCCAGCAGCCCCGCGGAAGATACGCAGTATTTT,CASSPAEDTQYF
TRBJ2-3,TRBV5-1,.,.,TGCGCCAATACAACGAAGGCAGATACGCAGTATTTT,CANTTKADTQYF
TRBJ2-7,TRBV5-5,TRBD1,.,TGTGCCAGCAGCTGGACAGGGGGCGAGCAGTACTTC,CASSWTGGEQYF
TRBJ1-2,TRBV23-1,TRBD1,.,TGCGCCAGCAGCCTAGGACAGGGGGCGGGTGGCTACACCTTC,CASSLGQGAGGYTF
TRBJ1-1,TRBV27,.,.,TGTGCCAGCCAATGGGGTATCGGGACTGAAGCTTTCTTT,CASQWGIGTEAFF
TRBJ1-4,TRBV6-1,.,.,TGTGCCAGCAGCCAAACGGTAGCAACTAATGAAAAACTGTTTTTT,CASSQTVATNEKLFF
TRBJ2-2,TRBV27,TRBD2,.,TGTGCCAGCAGTCCCGGGGGGGGCACCGGGGAGCTGTTTTTT,CASSPGGGTGELFF
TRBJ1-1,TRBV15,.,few,TGTGCCACCAGCAGAGATCGAGGTGAAGCTTTCTTT,CATSRDRGEAFF
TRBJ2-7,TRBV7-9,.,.,TGTGCCAGCAGCTTAGGGGGCCCTTACTACGAGCAGTACTTC,CASSLGGPYYEQYF